Presented here are 13 T cell receptor beta chains from one specimen sequenced in a study of T cell changes during pregnancy in multiple sclerosis. Generated by immunoSEQ multiplex PCR, the TCRdb table keeps only in-frame clones and is missing some. The sample records about 94,000 clones, approximately 94% being singletons. Sequencing was performed on peripheral blood, taken in the third trimester of pregnancy. These receptors were taken from a female donor with multiple sclerosis, enrolled in a pregnancy study.

V and J are TRBV9 and TRBJ2-1; 8 bases match TRBD1. V lost 3 bases, J lost 6 bases, and 5 bases stayed unmatched. CDR1 SGDLS and CDR2 YYNGEE come from the germline V gene. The CDR3 is 14 amino acids. CDR3 amino acids: CASSDGTGFNEQFF. The CDR3 nucleotides read TGTGCCAGCAGCGACGGGACAGGATTCAATGAGCAGTTCTTC. The full variable domain, rest sourced from reference TRBV9 and TRBJ2-1, is DSGVTQTPKHLITATGQRVTLRCSPRSGDLSVYWYQQSLDQGLQFLIQYYNGEERAKGNILERFSAQQFPDLHSELNLSSLELGDSALYFCASSDGTGFNEQFFGPGTRLTVL.

The chain has TRBV28 and TRBJ1-5; tentative D call: TRBD1 (5 bases). CDR1 and CDR2 (germline): MDHEN, SYDVKM. The CDR3 is 14 residues long. V was shortened by 4 bases and J by 7 bases, with 14 bases between the two germline ends. CDR3 nucleotides: TGTGCCAGCAGTTCGGGGGTACGGATACAGCCCCAGCATTTT. This codes for CASSSGVRIQPQHF.

The chain employs TRBV5-1 and TRBJ2-5, with D tentatively TRBD2 (6 bases). V was clipped by 2 bases and J by 9 bases, with 14 bases between them. CDR1 and CDR2 from the germline V gene are SGHRS and YFSETQ. The CDR3 runs to 13 residues. The CDR3 reads CASSFGLKEAQYF. The DNA of the CDR3 is TGCGCCAGCAGCTTTGGACTAAAGGAGGCCCAGTACTTC.

The chain uses TRBV19 and TRBJ1-1; 12 bases agree with TRBD1. Germline V gives CDR1 LNHDA, CDR2 SQIVND (reference sequence). Trimming at V came to 5 bases and at J to 2 bases, leaving 3 bases not matched to a gene. This CDR3 comprises 15 residues. The CDR3 here is CASSQGTGGNTEAFF. The CDR3 coding sequence is TGTGCCAGTAGTCAAGGGACAGGGGGCAACACTGAAGCTTTCTTT.

This clone was observed a single time. V usage is TRBV5-1 and J usage is TRBJ1-1; the D gene is possibly TRBD1 (5 bases). CDR3 length: 14 amino acids. The V gene's germline CDR1 is SGHRS and CDR2 YFSETQ. The V and J ends lost 0 bases and 5 bases respectively, with 11 bases between them. For the CDR3, the DNA is TGCGCCAGCAGCTTGGTGGAGGGGAGGACTGAAGCTTTCTTT. Translation gives CASSLVEGRTEAFF.

Concerning this clone: One junction end disagrees with the germline gene, perhaps due to a read error. The chain joins TRBV19 to TRBJ1-5; TRBD1 agrees at 7 bases. The CDR3 has 14 residues. Germline V lookup: CDR1 LNHDA, CDR2 SQIVND (reference sequence). The chain's CDR3 is CASSPQGGNQLQHF. The CDR3 DNA reads as TGTGCCAGTAGTCCTCAGGGGGGCAATCAGCTCCAGCATTTT. The entire variable domain, with the rest obtained from reference TRBV19 and TRBJ1-5, is as follows: DGGITQSPKYLFRKEGQNVTLSCEQNLNHDAMYWYRQDPGQGLRLIYYSQIVNDFQKGDIAEGYSVSREKKESFPLTVTSAQKNPTAFYLCASSPQGGNQLQHFGDGTRLSIL.

V gene TRBV7-9 combines with J gene TRBJ1-3, with TRBD1 identical over 7 bases. Losses at the gene ends were 5 bases for V and 0 bases for J; bases not matched to a gene: 13. Germline CDR1 is SEHNR and CDR2 is FQNEAQ (reference sequence). The CDR3 is 18 amino acids. This CDR3 is CASSGGTDSHFSGNTIYF. As DNA, the CDR3 is TGTGCCAGCAGCGGCGGGACAGACTCTCACTTCTCTGGAAACACCATATATTTT.

This clone showed up just a few times. The chain links TRBV28 to TRBJ1-1; 7 nucleotides match TRBD1. The germline gives CDR1 MDHEN, CDR2 SYDVKM. The CDR3 totals 13 residues. The J segment lost 2 bases and the V segment lost 5 bases, leaving 2 bases of the junction unmatched. For the CDR3, the DNA is TGTGCCAGCAGTGACAGGGTTAACACTGAAGCTTTCTTT. This gives the protein CASSDRVNTEAFF.

The chain's CDR3 is CASSLGSAGSYNEQFF. The CDR3 nucleotides are TGTGCCAGCAGCTTAGGATCGGCGGGTTCCTACAATGAGCAGTTCTTC. The V call is TRBV11-2, the J call TRBJ2-1, with a tentative D call TRBD2 (5 bases). Between the trimmed V and J ends, which lost 1 base and 1 base, there was a span of 11 bases. Germline assignment: CDR1 SGHAT and CDR2 FQNNGV. This CDR3 region has 16 residues.

V usage is TRBV14 and J usage is TRBJ2-1; D is unresolved. V lost 0 bases, J lost 6 bases, and 9 bases lay in between. Germline lookup yields CDR1 SGHDN and CDR2 FVKESK. The CDR3 is 14 amino acids. CDR3 in amino acids: CASSQDEFRNEQFF. As DNA, the CDR3 is TGTGCCAGCAGCCAAGATGAGTTTCGCAATGAGCAGTTCTTC.

This sequence joins TRBV5-4 and TRBJ2-2, with 13 bases fitting TRBD2. This CDR3 has 16 residues. Germline-derived CDR1 and CDR2 are SGHNT and YYREEE (reference sequence). Trimming removed 5 bases from V and 5 bases from J; junction bases left unmatched: 6. The CDR3 region has the DNA TGTGCCAGCAGTTCTCCGGGACTAGCGGGAACCGGGGAGCTGTTTTTT. This sequence encodes CASSSPGLAGTGELFF. Combining the CDR3 with reference TRBV5-4 and TRBJ2-2 gives the whole variable domain ETGVTQSPTHLIKTRGQQVTLRCSSQSGHNTVSWYQQALGQGPQFIFQYYREEENGRGNFPPRFSGLQFPNYSSELNVNALELDDSALYLCASSSPGLAGTGELFFGEGSRLTVL.

The chain combines TRBV19 with TRBJ2-7, with TRBD2 as a possible D gene (5 bases). The CDR3 is 15 residues long. V was pared by 2 bases and J by 0 bases, with 11 bases between. Germline CDR1 LNHDA, CDR2 SQIVND (reference sequence). In nucleotides, the CDR3 is TGTGCCAGTAGTATAAACGGGATTAGCTCCTACGAGCAGTACTTC. Its protein is CASSINGISSYEQYF.

This clone was seen a handful of times. V and J are TRBV5-1 and TRBJ2-4; possible D gene TRBD1, 6 bases. The CDR3 is made up of 15 amino acids. Germline V gene sequence: CDR1 SGHRS, CDR2 YFSETQ. Trimming cost V 3 bases and J 0 bases, with 10 bases left between them. The CDR3 loop is CASSSGVLAKNIQYF. The CDR3 DNA sequence: TGCGCCAGCAGCTCAGGGGTCCTAGCCAAAAACATTCAGTACTTC.